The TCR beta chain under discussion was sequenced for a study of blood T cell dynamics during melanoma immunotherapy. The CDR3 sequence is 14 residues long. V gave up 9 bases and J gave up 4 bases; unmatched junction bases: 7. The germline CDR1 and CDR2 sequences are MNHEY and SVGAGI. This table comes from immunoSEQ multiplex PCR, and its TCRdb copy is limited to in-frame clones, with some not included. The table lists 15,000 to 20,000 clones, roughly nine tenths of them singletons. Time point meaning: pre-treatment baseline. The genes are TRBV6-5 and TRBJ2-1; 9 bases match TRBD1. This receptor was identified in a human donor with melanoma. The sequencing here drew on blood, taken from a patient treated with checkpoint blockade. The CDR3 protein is CASRDRGNYNEQFF. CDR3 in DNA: TGTGCCAGTAGAGACAGGGGGAATTACAATGAGCAGTTCTTC.